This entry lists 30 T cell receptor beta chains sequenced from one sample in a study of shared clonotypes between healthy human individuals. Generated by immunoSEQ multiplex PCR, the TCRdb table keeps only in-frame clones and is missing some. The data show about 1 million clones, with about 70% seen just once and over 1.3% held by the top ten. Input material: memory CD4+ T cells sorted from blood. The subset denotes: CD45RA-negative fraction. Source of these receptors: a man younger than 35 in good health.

The CDR3 reads CASSYTGSNEKLFF. CDR3 bases: TGTGCCAGCAGCTACACAGGTTCCAATGAAAAACTGTTTTTT. This chain connects TRBV7-9 to TRBJ1-4; weak D call: TRBD1 (5 bases). The CDR3 is made up of 14 amino acids. Trimming shortened V by 4 bases and J by 5 bases, and 11 bases separated the two germline ends. CDR1 and CDR2 (germline): SEHNR, FQNEAQ (reference sequence). The full variable domain, its missing parts supplied by reference TRBV7-9 and TRBJ1-4, is DTGVSQNPRHKITKRGQNVTFRCDPISEHNRLYWYRQTLGQGPEFLTYFQNEAQLEKSRLLSDRFSAERPKGSFSTLEIQRTEQGDSAMYLCASSYTGSNEKLFFGSGTQLSVL.

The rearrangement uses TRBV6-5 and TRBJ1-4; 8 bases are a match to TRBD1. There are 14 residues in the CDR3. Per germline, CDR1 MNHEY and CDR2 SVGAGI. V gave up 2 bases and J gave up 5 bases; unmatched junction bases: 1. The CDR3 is CASSYGQGNEKLFF. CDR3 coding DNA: TGTGCCAGCAGTTACGGACAGGGAAATGAAAAACTGTTTTTT.

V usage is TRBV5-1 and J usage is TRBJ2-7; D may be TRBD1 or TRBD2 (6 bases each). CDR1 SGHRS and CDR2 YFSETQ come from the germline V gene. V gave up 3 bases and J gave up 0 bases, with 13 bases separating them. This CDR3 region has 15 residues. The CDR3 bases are TGCGCCAGCAGCTCCCGAGGGGGGAGCTCCTACGAGCAGTACTTC. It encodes CASSSRGGSSYEQYF.

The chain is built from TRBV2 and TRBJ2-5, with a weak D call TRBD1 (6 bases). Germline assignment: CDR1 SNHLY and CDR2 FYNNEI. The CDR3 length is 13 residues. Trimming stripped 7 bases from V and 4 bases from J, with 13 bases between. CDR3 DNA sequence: TGTGCCAGCAATTCGGCCAGGGGAGAGACCCAGTACTTC. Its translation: CASNSARGETQYF.

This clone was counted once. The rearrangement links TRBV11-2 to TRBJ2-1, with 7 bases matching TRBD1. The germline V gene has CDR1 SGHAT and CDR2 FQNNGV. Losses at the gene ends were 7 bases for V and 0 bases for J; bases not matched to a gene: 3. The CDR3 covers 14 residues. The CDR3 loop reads CASKGQSSYNEQFF. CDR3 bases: TGTGCCAGCAAGGGACAGAGCTCCTACAATGAGCAGTTCTTC.

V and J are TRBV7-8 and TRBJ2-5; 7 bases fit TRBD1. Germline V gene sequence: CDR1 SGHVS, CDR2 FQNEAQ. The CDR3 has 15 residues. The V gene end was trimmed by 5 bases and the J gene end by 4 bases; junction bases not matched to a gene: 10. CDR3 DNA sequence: TGTGCCAGCAGCGTGGGACAGTCAATCCGAGAGACCCAGTACTTC. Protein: CASSVGQSIRETQYF.

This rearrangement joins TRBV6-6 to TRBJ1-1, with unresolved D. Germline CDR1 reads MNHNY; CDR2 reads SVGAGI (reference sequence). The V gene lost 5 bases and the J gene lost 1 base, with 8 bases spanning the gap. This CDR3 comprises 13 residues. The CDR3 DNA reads TGTGCCAGCAGTAGGAGGAGGAACACTGAAGCTTTCTTT. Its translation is CASSRRRNTEAFF.

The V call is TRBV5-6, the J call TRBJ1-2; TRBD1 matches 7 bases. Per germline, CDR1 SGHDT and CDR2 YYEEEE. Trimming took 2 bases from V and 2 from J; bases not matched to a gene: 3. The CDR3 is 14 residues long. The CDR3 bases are TGTGCCAGCAGCTTCGGACAGGAGAACTATGGCTACACCTTC. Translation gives CASSFGQENYGYTF.

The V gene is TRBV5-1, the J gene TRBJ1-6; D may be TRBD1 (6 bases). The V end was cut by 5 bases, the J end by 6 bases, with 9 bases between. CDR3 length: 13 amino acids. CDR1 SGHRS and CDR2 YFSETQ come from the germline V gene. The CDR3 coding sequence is TGCGCCAGCAGACAGGGTTCTAATTCACCCCTCCACTTT. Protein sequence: CASRQGSNSPLHF.

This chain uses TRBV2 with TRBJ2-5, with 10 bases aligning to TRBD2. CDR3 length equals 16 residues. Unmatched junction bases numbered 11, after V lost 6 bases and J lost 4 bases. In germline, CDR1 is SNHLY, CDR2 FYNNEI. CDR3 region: CASRERLAGVRETQYF. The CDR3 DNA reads TGTGCCAGCAGGGAAAGGCTAGCGGGAGTTCGAGAGACCCAGTACTTC. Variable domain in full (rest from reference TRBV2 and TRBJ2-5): EPEVTQTPSHQVTQMGQEVILRCVPISNHLYFYWYRQILGQKVEFLVSFYNNEISEKSEIFDDQFSVERPDGSNFTLKIRSTKLEDSAMYFCASRERLAGVRETQYFGPGTRLLVL.

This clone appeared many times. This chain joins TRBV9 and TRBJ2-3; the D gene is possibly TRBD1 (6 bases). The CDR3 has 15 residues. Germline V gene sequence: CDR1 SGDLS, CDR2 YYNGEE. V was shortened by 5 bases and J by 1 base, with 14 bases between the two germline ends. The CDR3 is CASSVRGIGTDTQYF. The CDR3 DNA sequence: TGTGCCAGCAGTGTCAGGGGTATTGGCACAGATACGCAGTATTTT.

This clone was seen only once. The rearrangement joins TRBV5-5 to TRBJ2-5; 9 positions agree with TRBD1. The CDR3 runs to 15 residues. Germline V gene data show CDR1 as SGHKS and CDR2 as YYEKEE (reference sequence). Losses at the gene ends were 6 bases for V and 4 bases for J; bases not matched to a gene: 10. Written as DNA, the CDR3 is TGTGCCAGCACTAGGACAGGGGTTCATTCAGAGACCCAGTACTTC. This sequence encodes CASTRTGVHSETQYF.

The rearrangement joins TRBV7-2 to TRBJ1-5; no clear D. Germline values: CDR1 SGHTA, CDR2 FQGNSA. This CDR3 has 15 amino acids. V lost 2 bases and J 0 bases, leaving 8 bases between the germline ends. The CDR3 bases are TGTGCCAGCAGCTTATCTGCGATTAGCAATCAGCCCCAGCATTTT. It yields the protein CASSLSAISNQPQHF.

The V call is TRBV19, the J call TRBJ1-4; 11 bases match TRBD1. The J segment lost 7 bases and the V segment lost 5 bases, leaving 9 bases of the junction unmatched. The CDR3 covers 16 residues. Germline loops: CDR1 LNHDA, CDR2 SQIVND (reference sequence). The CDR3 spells CASSLTPGQGVEKLFF. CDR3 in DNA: TGTGCCAGTAGTCTGACACCGGGACAGGGGGTTGAAAAACTGTTTTTT.

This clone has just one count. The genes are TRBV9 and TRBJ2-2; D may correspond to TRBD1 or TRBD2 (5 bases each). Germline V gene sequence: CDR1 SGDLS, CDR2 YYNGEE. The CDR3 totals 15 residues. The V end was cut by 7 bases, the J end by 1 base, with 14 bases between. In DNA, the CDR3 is TGTGCCAGCCGTAGGCAGGGAGAGAACACCGGGGAGCTGTTTTTT. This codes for CASRRQGENTGELFF. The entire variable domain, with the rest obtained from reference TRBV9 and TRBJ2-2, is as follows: DSGVTQTPKHLITATGQRVTLRCSPRSGDLSVYWYQQSLDQGLQFLIQYYNGEERAKGNILERFSAQQFPDLHSELNLSSLELGDSALYFCASRRQGENTGELFFGEGSRLTVL.

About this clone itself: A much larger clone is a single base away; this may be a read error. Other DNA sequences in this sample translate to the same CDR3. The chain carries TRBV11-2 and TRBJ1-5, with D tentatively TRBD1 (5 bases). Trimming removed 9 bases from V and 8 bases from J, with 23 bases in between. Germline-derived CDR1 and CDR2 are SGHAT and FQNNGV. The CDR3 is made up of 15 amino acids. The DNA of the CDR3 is TGTGCCAGTAGCCTAAGGTTCGGGGGAAGAGAGCCCCAGCATTTT. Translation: CASSLRFGGREPQHF.

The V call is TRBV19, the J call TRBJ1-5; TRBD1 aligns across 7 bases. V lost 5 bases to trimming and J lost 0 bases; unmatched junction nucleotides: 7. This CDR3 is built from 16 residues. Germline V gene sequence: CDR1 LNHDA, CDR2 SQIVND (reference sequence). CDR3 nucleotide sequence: TGTGCCAGTAGTTCGGACAGGACGAGTAGCAATCAGCCCCAGCATTTT. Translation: CASSSDRTSSNQPQHF.

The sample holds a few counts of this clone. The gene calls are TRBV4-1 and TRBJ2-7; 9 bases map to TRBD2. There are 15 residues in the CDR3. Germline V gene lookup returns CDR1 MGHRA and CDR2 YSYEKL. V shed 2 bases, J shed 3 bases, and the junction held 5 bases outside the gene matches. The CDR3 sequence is CASSQQGLALYEQYF. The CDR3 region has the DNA TGCGCCAGCAGCCAACAGGGACTAGCTCTCTACGAGCAGTACTTC.

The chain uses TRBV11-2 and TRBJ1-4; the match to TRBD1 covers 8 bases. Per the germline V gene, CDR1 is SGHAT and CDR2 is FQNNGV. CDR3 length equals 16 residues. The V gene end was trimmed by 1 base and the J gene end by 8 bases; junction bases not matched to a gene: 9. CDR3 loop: CASSLGFGTGGEKLFF. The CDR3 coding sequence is TGTGCCAGCAGCTTAGGTTTCGGGACAGGTGGAGAAAAACTGTTTTTT. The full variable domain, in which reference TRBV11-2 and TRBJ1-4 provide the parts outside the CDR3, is EAGVAQSPRYKIIEKRQSVAFWCNPISGHATLYWYQQILGQGPKLLIQFQNNGVVDDSQLPKDRFSAERLKGVDSTLKIQPAKLEDSAVYLCASSLGFGTGGEKLFFGSGTQLSVL.

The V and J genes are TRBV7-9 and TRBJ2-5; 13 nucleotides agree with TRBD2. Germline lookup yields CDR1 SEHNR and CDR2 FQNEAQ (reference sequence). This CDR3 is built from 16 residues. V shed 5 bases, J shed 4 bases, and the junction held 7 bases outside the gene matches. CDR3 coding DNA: TGTGCCAGCAGCATCCCGGGACTAGCGGGATCAGAGACCCAGTACTTC. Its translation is CASSIPGLAGSETQYF.

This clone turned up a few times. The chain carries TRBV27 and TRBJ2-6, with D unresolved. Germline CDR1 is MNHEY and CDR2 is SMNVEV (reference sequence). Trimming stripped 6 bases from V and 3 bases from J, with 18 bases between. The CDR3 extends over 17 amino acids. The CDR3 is CASSRELVLGGANVLTF. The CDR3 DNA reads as TGTGCCAGCAGCCGCGAATTGGTTCTAGGTGGGGCCAACGTCCTGACTTTC.

This CDR3 is CASSRRQGDNSPLHF. CDR3 coding DNA: TGCGCCAGCAGCCGTAGACAGGGGGATAATTCACCCCTCCACTTT. The V and J genes are TRBV5-1 and TRBJ1-6, with TRBD1 matching 9 bases. J gave up 5 bases and V 4 bases, and 4 bases lay outside the gene matches. Germline V gene data show CDR1 as SGHRS and CDR2 as YFSETQ. The CDR3 totals 15 residues.

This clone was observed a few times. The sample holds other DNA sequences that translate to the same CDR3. CDR3 amino acids: CASSELEMNTEAFF. The CDR3, as DNA: TGTGCCAGCAGTGAACTCGAGATGAACACTGAAGCTTTCTTT. The J gene is TRBJ1-1, the V gene TRBV25-1; D gene uncertain. Between the trimmed V and J ends, which lost 2 bases and 0 bases, there was a span of 7 bases. The CDR3 length is 14 residues. From germline, CDR1 is MGHDK and CDR2 SYGVNS.

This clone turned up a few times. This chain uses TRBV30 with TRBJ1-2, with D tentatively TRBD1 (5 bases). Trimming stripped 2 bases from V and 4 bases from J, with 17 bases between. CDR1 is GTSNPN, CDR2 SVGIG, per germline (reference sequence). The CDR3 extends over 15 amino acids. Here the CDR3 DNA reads TGTGCCTGGAGTTCCACACCGGGACGGAGCTATGGCTACACCTTC. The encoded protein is CAWSSTPGRSYGYTF.

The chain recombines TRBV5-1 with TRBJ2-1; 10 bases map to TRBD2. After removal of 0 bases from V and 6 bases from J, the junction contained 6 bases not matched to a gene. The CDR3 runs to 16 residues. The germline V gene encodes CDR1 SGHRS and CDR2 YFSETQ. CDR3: CASSLEGSGGFNEQFF. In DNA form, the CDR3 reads TGCGCCAGCAGCTTGGAGGGTAGCGGGGGGTTCAATGAGCAGTTCTTC.

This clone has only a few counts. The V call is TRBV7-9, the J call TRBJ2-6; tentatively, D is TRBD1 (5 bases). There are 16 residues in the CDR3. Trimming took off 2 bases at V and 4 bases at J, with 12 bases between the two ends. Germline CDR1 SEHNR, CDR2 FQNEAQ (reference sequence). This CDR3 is CASSLQGTVGANVLTF. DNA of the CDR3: TGTGCCAGCAGCTTACAGGGAACGGTCGGGGCCAACGTCCTGACTTTC.

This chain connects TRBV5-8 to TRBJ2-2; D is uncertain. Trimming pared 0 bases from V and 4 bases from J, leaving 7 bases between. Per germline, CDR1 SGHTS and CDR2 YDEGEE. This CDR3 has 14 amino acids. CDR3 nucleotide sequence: TGTGCCAGCAGCTTGGGGTTGAGCACCGGGGAGCTGTTTTTT. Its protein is CASSLGLSTGELFF.

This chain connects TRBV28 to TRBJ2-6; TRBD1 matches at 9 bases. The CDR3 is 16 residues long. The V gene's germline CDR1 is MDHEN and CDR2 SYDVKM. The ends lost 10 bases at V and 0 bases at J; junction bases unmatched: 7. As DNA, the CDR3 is TGTGCCACACTCCCGGGACAGGGCTCTGGGGCCAACGTCCTGACTTTC. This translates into CATLPGQGSGANVLTF.

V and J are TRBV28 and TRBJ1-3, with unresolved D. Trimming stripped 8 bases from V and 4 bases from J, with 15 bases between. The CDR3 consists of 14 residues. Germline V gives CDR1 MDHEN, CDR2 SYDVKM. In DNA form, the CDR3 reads TGTGCCAGCGAAGGTCGGGCAACCGGAAACACCATATATTTT. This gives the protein CASEGRATGNTIYF.

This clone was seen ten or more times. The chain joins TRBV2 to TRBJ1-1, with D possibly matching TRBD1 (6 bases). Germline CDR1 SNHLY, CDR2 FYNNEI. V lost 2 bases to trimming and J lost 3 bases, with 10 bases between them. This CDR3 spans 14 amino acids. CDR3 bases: TGTGCCAGCAGTGAAACAGGGCGGGACACTGAAGCTTTCTTT. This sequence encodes CASSETGRDTEAFF.